The present entry profiles one TCR beta chain with its context. Its target is unknown. Both about-4-week and about-12-week second-dose recipients were combined. Sequencing used immunoSEQ multiplex PCR; TCRdb keeps in-frame clones, though not all of them. The sample contains under 150,000 clones, around 89% of which appear only once. The CDR3 extends over 12 amino acids. Trimming removed 5 bases from V and 10 bases from J, with 12 bases in between. CDR1 is SEHNR and CDR2 is FQNEAQ in the germline V gene (reference sequence). The entry originates in a study of T cell responses to AZD1222 COVID-19 vaccine. Study-level points and caveats: At 160-218 and 743-854, vaccine-associated CD4 TCRs were dominant, and they spanned spike.

V is TRBV7-9 and J is TRBJ2-1, with D tentatively TRBD1 or TRBD2 (5 bases each). Here the sequenced sample was peripheral blood, taken 28 days after the second AZD1222 dose. This TCR derives from an adult who received the AZD1222 COVID-19 vaccine. In DNA form, the CDR3 reads TGTGCCAGCAGCCGCACCGGGACCGAGCAGTTCTTC. This gives the protein CASSRTGTEQFF.